This section outlines one T cell receptor beta chain sequence together with its context. What it binds is not known. Some clones are missing from TCRdb's copy, which holds only in-frame ones; the method was immunoSEQ multiplex PCR. The sample records over 85,000 clones, more than 85% being singletons. This sample stems from a study of Tregs in tolerant kidney transplant recipients. The CDR3 has 13 amino acids. Trimming shortened V by 6 bases and J by 5 bases, and 11 bases separated the two germline ends. Per the germline V gene, CDR1 is MNHNS and CDR2 is SASEGT. General study results and limits: The small number of patients limits these findings pending further validation. Changing PCR primers prevented nucleotide comparison between some patients' samples.

The starting material was CD4+ T cells from blood, obtained before the transplant. V usage is TRBV6-1 and J usage is TRBJ1-5; D is unclear. This receptor was taken from a human donor who received a combined kidney and bone marrow transplant. This CDR3 reads CASSDSAYQPQHF. The CDR3 DNA follows: TGTGCCAGCAGCGACTCCGCATATCAGCCCCAGCATTTT.